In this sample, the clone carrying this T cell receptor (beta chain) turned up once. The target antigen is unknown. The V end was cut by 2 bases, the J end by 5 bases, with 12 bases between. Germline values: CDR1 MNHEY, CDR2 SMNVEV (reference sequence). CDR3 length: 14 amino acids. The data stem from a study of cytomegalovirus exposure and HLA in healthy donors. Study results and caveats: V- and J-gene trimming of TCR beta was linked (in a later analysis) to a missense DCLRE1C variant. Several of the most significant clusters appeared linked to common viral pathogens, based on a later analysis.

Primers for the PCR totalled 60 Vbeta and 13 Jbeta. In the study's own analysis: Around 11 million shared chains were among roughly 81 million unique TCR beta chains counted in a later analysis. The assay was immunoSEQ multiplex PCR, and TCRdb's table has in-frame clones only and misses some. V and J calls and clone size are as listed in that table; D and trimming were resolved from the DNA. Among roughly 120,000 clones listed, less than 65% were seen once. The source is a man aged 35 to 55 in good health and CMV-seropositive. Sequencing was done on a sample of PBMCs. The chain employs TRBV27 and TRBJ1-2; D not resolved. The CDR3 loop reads CASSLGGKPYGYTF. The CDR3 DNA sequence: TGTGCCAGCAGTTTAGGAGGGAAGCCTTATGGCTACACCTTC.